What follows describes a single T cell receptor beta chain. Its antigen is still unknown. Oncomine TCR Beta short-read sequencing was applied to DNA from cultured CD4+ T cells. TCRdb reprocessed the PCR reads with MiXCR, giving one entry per CDR3 protein. This sample has fewer than 30,000 distinct CDR3 sequences; approximately 41% occur once, and the top ten carry roughly 5.6%. Specified time point: late sampling 161 to 241 days after vaccination in a few convalescent patients. Stated treatment: approximately 9-day PBMC culture with coronavirus spike peptide pools or control peptides (ViraFEST assay). ViraFEST grew antigen-specific T cells using peptide pools, then sequenced TCRs. This specimen comes from a study of vaccination and CD4 T cells after COVID-19. This receptor was identified in a human donor who had recovered from COVID-19. Sequenced here: CD4+ T cells from blood, cultured in vitro, sampled about 7 months after SARS-CoV-2 vaccination.

CDR3 amino acids: CASSLPKPGALNTEAFF. CDR3 coding DNA: TGTGCCAGCAGCTTACCGAAACCAGGGGCCTTGAACACTGAAGCTTTCTTT. The V call is TRBV7-9, the J call TRBJ1-1; the D gene is possibly TRBD1 (6 bases). CDR1 SEHNR and CDR2 FQNEAQ come from the germline V gene (reference sequence). The CDR3 runs 17 residues. The V and J ends lost 2 bases and 0 bases respectively, with 16 bases between them.